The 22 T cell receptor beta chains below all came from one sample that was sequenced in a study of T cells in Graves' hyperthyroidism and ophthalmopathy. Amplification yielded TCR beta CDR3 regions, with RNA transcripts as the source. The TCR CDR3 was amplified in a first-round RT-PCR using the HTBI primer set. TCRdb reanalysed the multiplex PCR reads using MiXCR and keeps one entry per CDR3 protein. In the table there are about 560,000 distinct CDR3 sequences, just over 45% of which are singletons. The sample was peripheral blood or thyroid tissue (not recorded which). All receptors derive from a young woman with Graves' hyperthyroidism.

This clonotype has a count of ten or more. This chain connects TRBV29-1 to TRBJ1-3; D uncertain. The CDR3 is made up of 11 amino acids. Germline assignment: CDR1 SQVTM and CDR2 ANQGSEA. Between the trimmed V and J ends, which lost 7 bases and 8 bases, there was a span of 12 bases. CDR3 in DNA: TGCAGCGCCCAAATACGGGACACCATATATTTT. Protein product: CSAQIRDTIYF.

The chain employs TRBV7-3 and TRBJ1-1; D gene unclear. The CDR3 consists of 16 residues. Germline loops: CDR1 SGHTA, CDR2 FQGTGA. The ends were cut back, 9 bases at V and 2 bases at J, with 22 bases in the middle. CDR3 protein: CASSISPSGPNTEAFF. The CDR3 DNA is TGTGCCAGTAGTATTTCCCCCTCCGGGCCCAACACTGAAGCTTTCTTT.

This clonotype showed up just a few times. The CDR3 coding sequence is TGTGCCAGTAGTCCTAACAGGGGGCAGCCCCAGCATTTT. It is translated as CASSPNRGQPQHF. This chain links TRBV19 with TRBJ1-5, with 8 bases lining up with TRBD1. The germline CDR1 and CDR2 sequences are LNHDA and SQIVND (reference sequence). The CDR3 spans 13 residues. The ends lost 5 bases at V and 7 bases at J; junction bases unmatched: 4.

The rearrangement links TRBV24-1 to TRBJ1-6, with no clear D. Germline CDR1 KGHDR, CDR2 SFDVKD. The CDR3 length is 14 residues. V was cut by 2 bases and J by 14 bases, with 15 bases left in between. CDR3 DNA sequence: TGTGCCACCAGTGATTGGGCGGCCGGACTGACCCTCCACTTT. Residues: CATSDWAAGLTLHF.

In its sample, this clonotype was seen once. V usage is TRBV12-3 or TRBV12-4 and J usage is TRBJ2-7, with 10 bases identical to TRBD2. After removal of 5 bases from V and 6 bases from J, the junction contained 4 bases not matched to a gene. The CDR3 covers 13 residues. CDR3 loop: CASSPGTSVEQYF. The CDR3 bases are TGTGCCAGCAGTCCCGGGACTAGCGTCGAGCAGTACTTC.

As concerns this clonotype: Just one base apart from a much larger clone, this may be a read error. The CDR3 region is CATSGPRDRGRGKLFF. CDR3 DNA: TGTGCCACCAGTGGGCCCCGGGACAGGGGGCGCGGAAAACTGTTTTTT. The rearrangement joins TRBV24-1 to TRBJ1-4, with 12 bases aligning to TRBD1. The germline V gene has CDR1 KGHDR and CDR2 SFDVKD. The CDR3 contains 16 residues. The junction had 10 bases not matched to a gene; V was cut back by 5 bases and J by 10 bases.

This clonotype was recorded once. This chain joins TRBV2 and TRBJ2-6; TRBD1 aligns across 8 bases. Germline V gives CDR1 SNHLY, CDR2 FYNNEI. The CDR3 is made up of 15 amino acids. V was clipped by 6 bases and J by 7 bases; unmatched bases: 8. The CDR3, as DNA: TGTGCCAGCAGGGCCGGGACAGGTCGCGCCAACGTCCTGACTTTC. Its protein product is CASRAGTGRANVLTF.

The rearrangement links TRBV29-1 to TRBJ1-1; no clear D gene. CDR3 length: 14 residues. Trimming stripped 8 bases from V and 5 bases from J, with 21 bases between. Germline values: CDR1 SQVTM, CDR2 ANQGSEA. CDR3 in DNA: TGCAGCAGACGATGGGGTGCGGGGAGGACTGAAGCTTTCTTT. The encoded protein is CSRRWGAGRTEAFF.

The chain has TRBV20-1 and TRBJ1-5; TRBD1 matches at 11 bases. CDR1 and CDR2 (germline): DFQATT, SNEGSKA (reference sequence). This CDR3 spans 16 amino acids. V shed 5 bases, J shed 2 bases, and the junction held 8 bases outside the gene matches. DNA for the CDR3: TGCAGTGCTCTGGGACAGGGGGGTGGGGGCAATCAGCCCCAGCATTTT. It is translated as CSALGQGGGGNQPQHF.

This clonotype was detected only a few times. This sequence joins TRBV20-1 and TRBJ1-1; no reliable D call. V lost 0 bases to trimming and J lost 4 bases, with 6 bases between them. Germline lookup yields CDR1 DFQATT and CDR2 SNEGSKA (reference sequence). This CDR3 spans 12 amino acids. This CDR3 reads CSARDRATEAFF. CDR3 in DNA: TGCAGTGCTAGAGACCGGGCCACTGAAGCTTTCTTT.

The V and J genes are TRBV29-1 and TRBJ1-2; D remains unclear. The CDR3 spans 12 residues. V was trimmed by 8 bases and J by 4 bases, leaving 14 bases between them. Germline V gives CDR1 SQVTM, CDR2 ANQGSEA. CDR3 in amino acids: CSLEKVSYGYTF. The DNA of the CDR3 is TGCAGCTTGGAGAAGGTCTCCTATGGCTACACCTTC.

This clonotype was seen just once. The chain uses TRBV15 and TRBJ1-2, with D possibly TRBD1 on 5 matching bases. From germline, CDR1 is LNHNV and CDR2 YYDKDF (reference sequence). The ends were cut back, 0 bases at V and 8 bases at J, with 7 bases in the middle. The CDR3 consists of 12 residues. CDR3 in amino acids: CATSRERDGYTF. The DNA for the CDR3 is TGTGCCACCAGCAGAGAAAGGGACGGCTACACCTTC.

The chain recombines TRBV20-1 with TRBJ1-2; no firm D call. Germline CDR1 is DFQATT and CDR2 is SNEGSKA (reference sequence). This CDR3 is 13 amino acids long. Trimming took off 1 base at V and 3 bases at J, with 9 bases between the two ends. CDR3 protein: CSARVDGYYGYTF. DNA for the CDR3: TGCAGTGCTAGAGTGGACGGTTACTATGGCTACACCTTC.

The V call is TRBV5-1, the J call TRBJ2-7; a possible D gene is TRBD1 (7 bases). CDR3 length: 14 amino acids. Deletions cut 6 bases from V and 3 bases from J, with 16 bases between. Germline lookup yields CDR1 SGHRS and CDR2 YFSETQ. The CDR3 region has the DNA TGCGCCAGCAACGGAGGGCAGGGGGACTACGAGCAGTACTTC. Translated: CASNGGQGDYEQYF. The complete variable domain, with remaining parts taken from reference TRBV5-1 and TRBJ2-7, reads KAGVTQTPRYLIKTRGQQVTLSCSPISGHRSVSWYQQTPGQGLQFLFEYFSETQRNKGNFPGRFSGRQFSNSRSEMNVSTLELGDSALYLCASNGGQGDYEQYFGPGTRLTVT.

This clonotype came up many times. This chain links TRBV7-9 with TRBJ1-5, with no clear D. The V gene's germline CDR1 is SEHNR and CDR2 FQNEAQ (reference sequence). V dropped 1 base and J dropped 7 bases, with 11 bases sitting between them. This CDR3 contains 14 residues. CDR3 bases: TGTGCCAGCAGCTTAGGAGTGGCGGGGCAGCCCCAGCATTTT. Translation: CASSLGVAGQPQHF.

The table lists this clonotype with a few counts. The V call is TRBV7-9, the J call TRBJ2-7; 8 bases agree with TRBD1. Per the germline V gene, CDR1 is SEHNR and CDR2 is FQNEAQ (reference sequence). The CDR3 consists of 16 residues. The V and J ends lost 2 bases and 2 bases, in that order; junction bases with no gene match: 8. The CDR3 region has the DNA TGTGCCAGCAGCTTAAGCCTCGGGGACAGGACCTACGAGCAGTACTTC. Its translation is CASSLSLGDRTYEQYF.

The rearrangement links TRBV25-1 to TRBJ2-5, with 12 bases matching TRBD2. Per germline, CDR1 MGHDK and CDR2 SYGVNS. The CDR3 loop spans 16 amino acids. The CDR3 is CARVPPTSGRGETQYF. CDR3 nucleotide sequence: TGTGCTAGGGTACCGCCGACTAGCGGGAGAGGAGAGACCCAGTACTTC.

Here the CDR3 reads CASSLTVGTDEKLFF. In DNA form, the CDR3 reads TGTGCCAGCAGCTTAACGGTTGGGACAGATGAAAAACTGTTTTTT. The rearrangement joins TRBV7-6 to TRBJ1-4; TRBD1 agrees at 7 bases. J gave up 6 bases and V 2 bases, and 6 bases lay outside the gene matches. CDR1 SGHVS and CDR2 FNYEAQ come from the germline V gene. The CDR3 extends over 15 amino acids.

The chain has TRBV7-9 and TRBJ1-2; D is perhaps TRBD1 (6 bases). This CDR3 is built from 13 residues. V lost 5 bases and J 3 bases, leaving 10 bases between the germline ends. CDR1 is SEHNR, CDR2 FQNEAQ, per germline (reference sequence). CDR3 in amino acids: CASSDSGDYGYTF. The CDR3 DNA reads TGTGCCAGCAGCGATTCAGGGGACTATGGCTACACCTTC.

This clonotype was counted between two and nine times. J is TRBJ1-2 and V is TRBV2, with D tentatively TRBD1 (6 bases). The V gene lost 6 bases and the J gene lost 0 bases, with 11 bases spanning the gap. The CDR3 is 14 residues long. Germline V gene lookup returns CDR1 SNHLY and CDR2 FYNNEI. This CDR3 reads CASSVGQSNYGYTF. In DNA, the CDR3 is TGTGCCAGCAGCGTAGGACAGTCTAACTATGGCTACACCTTC.

CDR3 coding DNA: TGTGCCAGCAGCTGGGGGGCAGGGACCGGCTACACCTTC. Its translation: CASSWGAGTGYTF. This chain connects TRBV7-9 to TRBJ1-2; D possibly corresponds to TRBD1 (6 bases). Germline V gene lookup returns CDR1 SEHNR and CDR2 FQNEAQ (reference sequence). With 4 bases removed from V and 8 bases from J, the gap between germline ends came to 14 bases. This CDR3 spans 13 amino acids.

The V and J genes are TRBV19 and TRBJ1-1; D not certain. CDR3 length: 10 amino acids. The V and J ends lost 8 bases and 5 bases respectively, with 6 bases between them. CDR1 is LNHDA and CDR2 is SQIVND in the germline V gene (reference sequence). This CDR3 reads CASFGTEAFF. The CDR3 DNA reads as TGTGCCAGTTTTGGGACTGAAGCTTTCTTT.